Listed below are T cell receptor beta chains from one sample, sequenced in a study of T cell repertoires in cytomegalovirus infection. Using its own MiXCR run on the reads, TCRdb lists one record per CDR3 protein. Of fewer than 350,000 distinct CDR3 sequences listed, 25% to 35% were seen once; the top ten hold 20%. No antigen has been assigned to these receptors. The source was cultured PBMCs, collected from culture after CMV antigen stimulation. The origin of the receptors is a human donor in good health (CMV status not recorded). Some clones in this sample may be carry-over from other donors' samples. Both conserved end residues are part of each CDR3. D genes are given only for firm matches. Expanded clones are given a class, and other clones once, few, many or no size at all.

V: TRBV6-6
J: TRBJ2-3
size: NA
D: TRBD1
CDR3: CASASSGGQGTQYF
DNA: TGTGCCAGCGCTTCCTCTGGGGGACAGGGTACGCAGTATTTT

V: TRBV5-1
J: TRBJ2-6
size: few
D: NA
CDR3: CASSLGTSSGANVLTF
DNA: TGCGCCAGCAGCTTGGGGACAAGCTCTGGGGCCAACGTCCTGACTTTC

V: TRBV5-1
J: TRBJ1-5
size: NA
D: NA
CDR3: CASSLAGVANQPQHF
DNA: TGCGCCAGCAGCTTGGCCGGGGTCGCCAATCAGCCCCAGCATTTT

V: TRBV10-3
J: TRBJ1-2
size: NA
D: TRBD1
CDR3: CAIRRGQGIYGYTF
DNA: TGTGCCATCAGGCGGGGACAGGGGATCTATGGCTACACCTTC

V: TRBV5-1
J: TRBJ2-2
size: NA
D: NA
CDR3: CASSSEGIFTGELFF
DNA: TGCGCCAGCAGCTCCGAGGGGATATTCACCGGGGAGCTGTTTTTT

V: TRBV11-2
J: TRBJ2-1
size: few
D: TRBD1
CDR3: CASTIPGQVVNEQFF
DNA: TGTGCCAGCACCATTCCGGGACAGGTAGTGAATGAGCAGTTCTTC

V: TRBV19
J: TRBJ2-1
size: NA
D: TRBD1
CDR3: CASSLTGTGDNEQFF
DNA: TGTGCCAGTAGTCTTACCGGGACAGGGGACAATGAGCAGTTCTTC

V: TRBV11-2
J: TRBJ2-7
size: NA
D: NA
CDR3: CASSLDWDQGYEQYF
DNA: TGTGCCAGCAGCTTAGATTGGGATCAGGGCTACGAGCAGTACTTC

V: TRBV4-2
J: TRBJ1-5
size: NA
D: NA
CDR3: CASSQDSSRDQPQHF
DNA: TGTGCCAGCAGCCAAGATTCTAGTAGGGATCAGCCCCAGCATTTT

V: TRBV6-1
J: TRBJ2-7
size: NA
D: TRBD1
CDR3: CASSGDRGSYEQYF
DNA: TGTGCCAGCAGTGGGGACAGGGGGTCGTACGAGCAGTACTTC

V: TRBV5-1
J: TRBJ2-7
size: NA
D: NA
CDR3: CASSPGTTLIGEQYF
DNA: TGCGCCAGCAGCCCCGGGACAACCCTGATTGGGGAGCAGTACTTC

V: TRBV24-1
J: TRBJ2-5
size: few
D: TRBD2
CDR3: CATSDLRTSGQETQYF
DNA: TGTGCCACCAGTGATTTAAGGACTAGCGGACAAGAGACCCAGTACTTC

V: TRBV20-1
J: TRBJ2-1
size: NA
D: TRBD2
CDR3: CSARNSGGASYNEQFF
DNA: TGCAGTGCTAGAAATAGCGGGGGGGCCTCCTACAATGAGCAGTTCTTC

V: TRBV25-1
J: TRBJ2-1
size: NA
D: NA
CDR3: CAGSDESGNGDNEQFF
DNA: TGTGCCGGCAGTGACGAGTCGGGGAACGGCGACAATGAGCAGTTCTTC

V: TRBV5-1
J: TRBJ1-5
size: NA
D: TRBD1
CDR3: CASSLAGPGTGNQPQHF
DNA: TGCGCCAGCAGCTTGGCCGGCCCCGGGACAGGGAACCAGCCCCAGCATTTT

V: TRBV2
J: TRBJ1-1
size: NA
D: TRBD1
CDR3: CASNRDRISEAFF
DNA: TGTGCCAGCAATCGGGACAGAATAAGTGAAGCTTTCTTT

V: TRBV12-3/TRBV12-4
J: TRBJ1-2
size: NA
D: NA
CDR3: CASSLSAKGRLGDGYTF
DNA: TGTGCCAGCAGTTTATCGGCAAAGGGGCGGCTCGGGGATGGCTACACCTTC

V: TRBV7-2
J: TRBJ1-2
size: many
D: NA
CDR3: CASSSTMNPNYGYTF
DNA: TGTGCCAGCAGCTCGACGATGAACCCTAACTATGGCTACACCTTC

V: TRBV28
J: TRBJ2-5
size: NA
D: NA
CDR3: CASRLVGPPYQETQYF
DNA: TGTGCCAGCAGGTTAGTGGGGCCACCGTACCAAGAGACCCAGTACTTC

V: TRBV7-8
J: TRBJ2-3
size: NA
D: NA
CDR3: CASSPPGGRDTQYF
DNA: TGTGCCAGCAGCCCGCCAGGGGGGAGGGATACGCAGTATTTT

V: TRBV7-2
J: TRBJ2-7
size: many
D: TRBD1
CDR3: CASSLGPGGYEQYF
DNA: TGTGCCAGCAGCTTAGGTCCAGGGGGTTACGAGCAGTACTTC

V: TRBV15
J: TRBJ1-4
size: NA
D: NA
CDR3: CATSFRNRAGEKLFF
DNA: TGTGCCACCAGCTTCAGGAACAGGGCGGGTGAAAAACTGTTTTTT

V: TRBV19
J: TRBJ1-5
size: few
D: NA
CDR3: CASSIVSPVINQPQHF
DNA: TGTGCCAGTAGTATAGTATCGCCAGTGATAAATCAGCCCCAGCATTTT

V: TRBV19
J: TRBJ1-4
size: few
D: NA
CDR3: CASSRVWVGRATNEKLFF
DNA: TGTGCCAGTAGTAGAGTCTGGGTGGGACGCGCAACTAATGAAAAACTGTTTTTT

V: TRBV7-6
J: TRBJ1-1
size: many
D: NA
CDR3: CASSRDNTEAFF
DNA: TGTGCCAGCAGCCGAGATAACACTGAAGCTTTCTTT

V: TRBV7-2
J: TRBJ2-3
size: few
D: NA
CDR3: CASRANTDTQYF
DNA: TGTGCCAGCAGAGCAAACACAGATACGCAGTATTTT

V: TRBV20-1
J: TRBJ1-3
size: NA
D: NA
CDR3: CSARDSRGAISGNTIYF
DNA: TGCAGTGCTAGAGATTCCCGGGGGGCCATCTCTGGAAACACCATATATTTT

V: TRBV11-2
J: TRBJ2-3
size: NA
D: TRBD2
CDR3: CASSFSLAGGDTQYF
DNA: TGTGCCAGCAGCTTTTCACTAGCGGGCGGAGATACGCAGTATTTT

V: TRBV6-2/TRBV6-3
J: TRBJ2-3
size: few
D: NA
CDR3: CASSPIGGESTDTQYF
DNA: TGTGCCAGCAGCCCAATTGGAGGGGAAAGCACAGATACGCAGTATTTT